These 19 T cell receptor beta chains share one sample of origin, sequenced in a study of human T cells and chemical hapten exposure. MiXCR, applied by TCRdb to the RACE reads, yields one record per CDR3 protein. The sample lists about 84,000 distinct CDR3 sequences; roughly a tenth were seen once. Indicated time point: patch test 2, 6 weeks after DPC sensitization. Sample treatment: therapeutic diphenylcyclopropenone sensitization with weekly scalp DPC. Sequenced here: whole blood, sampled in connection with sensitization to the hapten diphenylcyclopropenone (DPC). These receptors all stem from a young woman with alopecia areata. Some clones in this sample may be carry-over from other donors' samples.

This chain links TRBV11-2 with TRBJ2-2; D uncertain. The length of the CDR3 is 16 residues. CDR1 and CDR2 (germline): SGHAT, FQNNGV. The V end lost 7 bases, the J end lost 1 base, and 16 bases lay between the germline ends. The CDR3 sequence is CASKPPSRRNTGELFF. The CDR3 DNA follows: TGTGCCAGCAAACCCCCATCTAGACGGAACACCGGGGAGCTGTTTTTT.

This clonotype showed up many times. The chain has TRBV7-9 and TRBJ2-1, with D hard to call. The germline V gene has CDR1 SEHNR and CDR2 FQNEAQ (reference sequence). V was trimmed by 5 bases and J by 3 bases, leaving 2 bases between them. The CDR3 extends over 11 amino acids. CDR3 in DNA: TGTGCCAGCAGCAACTACAATGAGCAGTTCTTC. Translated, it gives CASSNYNEQFF.

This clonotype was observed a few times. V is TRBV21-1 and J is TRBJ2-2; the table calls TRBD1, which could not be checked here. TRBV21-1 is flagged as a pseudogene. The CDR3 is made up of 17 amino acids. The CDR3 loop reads CASSKVPDRGPSGELFF. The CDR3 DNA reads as TGTGCCAGCAGCAAAGTCCCTGACAGGGGGCCGTCCGGGGAGCTGTTTTTT.

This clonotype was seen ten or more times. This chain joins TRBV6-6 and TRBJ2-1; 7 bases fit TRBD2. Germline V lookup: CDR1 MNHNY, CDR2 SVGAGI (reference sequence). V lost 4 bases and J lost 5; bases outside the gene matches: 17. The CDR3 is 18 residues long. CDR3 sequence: CASSFHGLGSGLHNEQFF. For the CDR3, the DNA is TGTGCCAGCAGTTTCCATGGGTTGGGTAGCGGGTTACACAATGAGCAGTTCTTC.

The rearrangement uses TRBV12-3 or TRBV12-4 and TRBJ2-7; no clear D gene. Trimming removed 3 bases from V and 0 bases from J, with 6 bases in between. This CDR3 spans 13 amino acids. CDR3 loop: CASSFIFSYEQYF. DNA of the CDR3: TGTGCCAGCAGTTTCATCTTCTCCTACGAGCAGTACTTC.

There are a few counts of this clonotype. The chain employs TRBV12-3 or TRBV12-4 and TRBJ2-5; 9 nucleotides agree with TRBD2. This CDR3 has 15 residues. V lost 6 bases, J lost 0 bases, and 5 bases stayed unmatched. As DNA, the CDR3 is TGTGCCAGCAGGCTAGCGGGGAAGAACCAAGAGACCCAGTACTTC. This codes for CASRLAGKNQETQYF.

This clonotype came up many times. The CDR3 DNA is TGCAGCGCGGGAGGTGGCAATCAGCCCCAGCATTTT. This translates into CSAGGGNQPQHF. V and J are TRBV29-1 and TRBJ1-5; D is unresolved. V lost 7 bases to trimming and J lost 2 bases, with 9 bases between them. CDR3 length equals 12 residues. Per germline, CDR1 SQVTM and CDR2 ANQGSEA.

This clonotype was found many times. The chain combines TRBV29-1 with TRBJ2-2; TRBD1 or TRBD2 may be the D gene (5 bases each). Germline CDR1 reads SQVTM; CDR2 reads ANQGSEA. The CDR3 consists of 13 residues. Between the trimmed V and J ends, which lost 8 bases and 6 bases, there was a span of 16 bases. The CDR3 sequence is CSTEPRGAGELFF. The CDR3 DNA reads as TGCAGCACAGAGCCTAGGGGAGCCGGGGAGCTGTTTTTT.

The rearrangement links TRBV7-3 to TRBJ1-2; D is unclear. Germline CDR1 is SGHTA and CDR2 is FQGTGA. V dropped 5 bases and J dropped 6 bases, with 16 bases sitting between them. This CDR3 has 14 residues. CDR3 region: CASSPGPLDDGYTF. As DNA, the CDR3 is TGTGCCAGCAGCCCTGGACCGTTAGACGATGGCTACACCTTC.

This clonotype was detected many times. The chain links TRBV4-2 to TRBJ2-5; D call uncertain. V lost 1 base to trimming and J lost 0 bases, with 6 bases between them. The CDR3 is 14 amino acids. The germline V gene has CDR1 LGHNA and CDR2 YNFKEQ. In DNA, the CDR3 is TGTGCCAGCAGCCAAGCAGACTACCAAGAGACCCAGTACTTC. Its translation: CASSQADYQETQYF.

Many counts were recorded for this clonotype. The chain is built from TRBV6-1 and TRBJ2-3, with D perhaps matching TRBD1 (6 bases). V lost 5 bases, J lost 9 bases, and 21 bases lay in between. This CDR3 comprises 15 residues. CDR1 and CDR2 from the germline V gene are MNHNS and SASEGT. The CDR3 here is CASSPDRSLGSTQYF. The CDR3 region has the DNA TGTGCCAGCAGTCCCGACAGGTCCCTCGGATCCACGCAGTATTTT.

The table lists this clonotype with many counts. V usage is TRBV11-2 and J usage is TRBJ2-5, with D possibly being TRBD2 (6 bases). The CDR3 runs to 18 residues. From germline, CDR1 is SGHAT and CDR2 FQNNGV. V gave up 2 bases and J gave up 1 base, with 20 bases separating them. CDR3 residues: CASSLRSWTTLTQETQYF. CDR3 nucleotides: TGTGCCAGCAGCTTACGGTCCTGGACTACTCTCACCCAAGAGACCCAGTACTTC.

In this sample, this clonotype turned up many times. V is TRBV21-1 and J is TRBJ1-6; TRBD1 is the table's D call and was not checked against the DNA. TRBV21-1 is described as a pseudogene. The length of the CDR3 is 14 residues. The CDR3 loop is CASSGRDNNSPLHF. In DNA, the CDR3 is TGTGCCAGCAGCGGCCGGGATAATAATTCACCCCTCCACTTT.

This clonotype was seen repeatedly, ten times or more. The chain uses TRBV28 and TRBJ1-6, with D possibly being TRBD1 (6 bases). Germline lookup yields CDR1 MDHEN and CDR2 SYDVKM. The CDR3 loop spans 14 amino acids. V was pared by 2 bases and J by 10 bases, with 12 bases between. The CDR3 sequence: CASSLPGQLSPLHF. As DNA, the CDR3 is TGTGCCAGCAGTTTACCCGGACAGTTATCACCCCTCCACTTT.

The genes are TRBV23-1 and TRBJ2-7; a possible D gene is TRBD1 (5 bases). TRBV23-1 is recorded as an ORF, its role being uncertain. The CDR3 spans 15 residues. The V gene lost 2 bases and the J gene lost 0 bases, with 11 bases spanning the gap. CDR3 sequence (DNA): TGCGCCAGCAGTCAAGGGGCCAGATTCTCCTACGAGCAGTACTTC. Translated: CASSQGARFSYEQYF.

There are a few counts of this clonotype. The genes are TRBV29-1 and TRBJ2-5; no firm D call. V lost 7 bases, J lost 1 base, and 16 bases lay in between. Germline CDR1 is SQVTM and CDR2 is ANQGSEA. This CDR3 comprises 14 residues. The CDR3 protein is CSASPVAGQETQYF. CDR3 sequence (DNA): TGCAGCGCCTCTCCCGTGGCAGGCCAAGAGACCCAGTACTTC.

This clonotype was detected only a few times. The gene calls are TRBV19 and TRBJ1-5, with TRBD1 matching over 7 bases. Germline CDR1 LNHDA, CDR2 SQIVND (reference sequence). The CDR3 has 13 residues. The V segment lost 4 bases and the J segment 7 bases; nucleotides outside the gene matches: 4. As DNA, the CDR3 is TGTGCCAGTAGTACACAGGGGTACCAGCCCCAGCATTTT. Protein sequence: CASSTQGYQPQHF.

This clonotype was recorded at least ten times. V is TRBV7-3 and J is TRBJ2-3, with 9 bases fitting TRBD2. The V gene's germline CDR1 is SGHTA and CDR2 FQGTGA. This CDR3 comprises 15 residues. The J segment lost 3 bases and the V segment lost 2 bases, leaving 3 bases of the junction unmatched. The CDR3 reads CASSLAGGWTDTQYF. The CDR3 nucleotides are TGTGCCAGCAGCTTAGCGGGAGGGTGGACAGATACGCAGTATTTT.

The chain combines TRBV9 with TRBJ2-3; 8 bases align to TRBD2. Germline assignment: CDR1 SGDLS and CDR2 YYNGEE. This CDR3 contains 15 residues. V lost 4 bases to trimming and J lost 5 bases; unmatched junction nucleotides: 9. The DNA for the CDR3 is TGTGCCAGCAGCCTCCGGGGGGGGCAGGGAGATACGCAGTATTTT. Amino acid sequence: CASSLRGGQGDTQYF. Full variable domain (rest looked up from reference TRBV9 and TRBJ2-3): DSGVTQTPKHLITATGQRVTLRCSPRSGDLSVYWYQQSLDQGLQFLIQYYNGEERAKGNILERFSAQQFPDLHSELNLSSLELGDSALYFCASSLRGGQGDTQYFGPGTRLTVL.